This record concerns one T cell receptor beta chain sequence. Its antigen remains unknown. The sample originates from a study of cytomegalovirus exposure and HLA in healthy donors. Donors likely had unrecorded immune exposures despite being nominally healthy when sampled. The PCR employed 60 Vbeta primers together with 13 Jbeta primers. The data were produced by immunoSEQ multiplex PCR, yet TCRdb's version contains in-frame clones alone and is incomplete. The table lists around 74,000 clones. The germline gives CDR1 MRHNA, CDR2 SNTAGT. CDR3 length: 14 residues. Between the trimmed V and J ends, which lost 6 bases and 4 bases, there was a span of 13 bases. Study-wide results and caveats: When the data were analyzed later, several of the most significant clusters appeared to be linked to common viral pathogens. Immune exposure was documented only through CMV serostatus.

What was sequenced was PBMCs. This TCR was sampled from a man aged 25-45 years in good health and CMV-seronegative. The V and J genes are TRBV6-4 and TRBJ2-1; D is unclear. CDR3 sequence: CASSLQAYYNEQFF. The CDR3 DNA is TGTGCCAGCAGCCTCCAGGCCTATTACAATGAGCAGTTCTTC.